This entry features one T cell receptor (beta chain) sequence. Its target is unknown. The sample comes from a study of OX40 agonist ivuxolimab in advanced cancers. Study at large: Checkpoint inhibitors had been given previously to 40% of patients.

Using immunoSEQ multiplex PCR, the repertoire was profiled, and TCRdb retains in-frame clones only, with some absent. This table holds 90,000 to 100,000 clones, 90% to 96% found once. Autoimmune disease history or systemic immunosuppression led to patient exclusion. V dropped 2 bases and J dropped 3 bases, with 8 bases sitting between them. CDR3 length equals 14 residues. Germline loops: CDR1 SGHNT, CDR2 YYREEE (reference sequence). Findings and caveats of the study: Clonal expansion by week 6 occurred in CD4+ and CD8+ blood T cells (at 0.1 to 3.0 mg/kg). Nonresponders, in some cases, also had low normalized T-cell clonal expansion.

The chain couples TRBV5-4 to TRBJ2-2; D unclear. This sequence originates from an adult with an advanced solid tumor such as melanoma, head and neck, liver or kidney cancer. This specimen consisted of CD4+ or CD8+ T cells sorted from blood, obtained in a trial of the OX40 agonist ivuxolimab. The CDR3 reads CASSFLGYTGELFF. In DNA, the CDR3 is TGTGCCAGCAGCTTTCTCGGGTACACCGGGGAGCTGTTTTTT.